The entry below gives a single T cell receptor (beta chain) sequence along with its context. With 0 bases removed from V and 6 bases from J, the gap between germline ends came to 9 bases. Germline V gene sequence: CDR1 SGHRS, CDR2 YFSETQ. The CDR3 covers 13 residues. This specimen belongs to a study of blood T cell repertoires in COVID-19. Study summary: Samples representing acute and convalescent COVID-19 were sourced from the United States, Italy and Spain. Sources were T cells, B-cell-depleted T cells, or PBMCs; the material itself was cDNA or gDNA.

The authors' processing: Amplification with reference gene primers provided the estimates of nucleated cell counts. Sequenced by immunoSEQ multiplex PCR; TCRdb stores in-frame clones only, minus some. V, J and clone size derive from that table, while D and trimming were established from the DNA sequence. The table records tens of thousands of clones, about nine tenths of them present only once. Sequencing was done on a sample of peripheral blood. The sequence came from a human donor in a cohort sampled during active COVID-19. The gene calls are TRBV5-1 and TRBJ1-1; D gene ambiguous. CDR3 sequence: CASSLGGVAEAFF. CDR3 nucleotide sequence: TGCGCCAGCAGCTTGGGCGGCGTTGCTGAAGCTTTCTTT.